The 25 T cell receptor beta chains given below trace back to one sample, sequenced in a study of post-analysis software for immune sequencing data. General observations from the study: Compared with controls, patients had more of about 5 TRBV segments, including TRBV5-6, TRBV5-1 and TRBV20-1.

What these receptors recognize is not known. Carried by the TCR beta cDNA libraries were unique molecular identifiers. TCRdb reprocessed the PCR reads with MiXCR, giving one entry per CDR3 protein. The repertoire holds about 460,000 distinct CDR3 sequences, with 40% to 55% as singletons. Sequenced input: blood. Source of these receptors: a girl between 10 and 17 years old with multiple sclerosis.

The chain employs TRBV4-2 and TRBJ2-7; D possibly uses TRBD1 or TRBD2 (5 bases each). Germline CDR1 and CDR2: LGHNA and YNFKEQ. The CDR3 extends over 14 amino acids. Trimming removed 1 base at V and 5 bases at J, with 12 bases between. The CDR3 protein is CASSQGPGTNEQYF. The CDR3 region has the DNA TGTGCCAGCAGCCAAGGTCCAGGGACGAACGAGCAGTACTTC.

The chain joins TRBV10-3 to TRBJ1-2, with D tentatively TRBD1 (5 bases). Germline loops: CDR1 ENHRY, CDR2 SYGVKD. V shed 5 bases and J shed 3 bases, with 13 bases lying between them. The CDR3 totals 14 residues. CDR3 sequence: CAISLGARDYGYTF. DNA for the CDR3: TGTGCCATCAGTCTAGGGGCGAGAGACTATGGCTACACCTTC.

This chain connects TRBV4-3 to TRBJ2-7; D is uncertain. The DNA end is a closer match to TRBJ2-5, so the J assignment may be wrong. The CDR3 totals 14 residues. Germline lookup yields CDR1 LGHNA and CDR2 YSLEER. Here the CDR3 DNA reads TGCGCCAGCAGCCAAGATATAAAGCAAGAGACCCAGTACTTC. Amino acid sequence: CASSQDIKQETQYF.

The table lists this clonotype with a few counts. The genes are TRBV20-1 and TRBJ2-5, with 14 nucleotides matching TRBD2. Germline loops: CDR1 DFQATT, CDR2 SNEGSKA (reference sequence). The CDR3 is 16 residues long. V was pared by 7 bases and J by 6 bases, with 13 bases of the junction left unmatched. The CDR3 region has the DNA TGCAGTGTCAGAAGTGGGACTAGCGGGAGAGTACAGACCCAGTACTTC. Residues: CSVRSGTSGRVQTQYF.

Only a few counts were recorded for this clonotype. J is TRBJ2-7 and V is TRBV12-3 or TRBV12-4; D may match TRBD1 or TRBD2 (5 bases each). V lost 5 bases and J lost 3, with 14 bases in between. CDR3 length: 14 residues. The CDR3 DNA sequence: TGTGCCAGCAGTATCCGGGACCGTCGCTACGAGCAGTACTTC. This translates into CASSIRDRRYEQYF.

Only a few counts were recorded for this clonotype. The rearrangement uses TRBV20-1 and TRBJ1-4, with 10 bases that match TRBD1. The CDR3 is made up of 18 amino acids. Germline V gene lookup returns CDR1 DFQATT and CDR2 SNEGSKA (reference sequence). Unmatched junction bases numbered 9, after V lost 0 bases and J lost 2 bases. CDR3 coding DNA: TGCAGTGCTAGAGATCTGACAGGGGGCTCTTTCACTAATGAAAAACTGTTTTTT. It translates to CSARDLTGGSFTNEKLFF.

This clonotype was detected a few times. The junction departs from germline at one end; a sequencing error may be responsible. J is TRBJ2-3 and V is TRBV7-7; D perhaps matches TRBD1 (6 bases). Germline V gives CDR1 SSHAT, CDR2 FNYEAQ (reference sequence). The CDR3 totals 15 residues. CDR3 sequence (DNA): TGTGCTAGCAGCCCTAGTGGGGACATCACAGATACGCAGTATTTT. It yields the protein CASSPSGDITDTQYF.

The sample holds a few counts of this clonotype. This chain connects TRBV2 to TRBJ2-1, with 7 bases matching TRBD2. The V gene's germline CDR1 is SNHLY and CDR2 FYNNEI. The CDR3 sequence is 13 residues long. The V gene end was trimmed by 8 bases and the J gene end by 7 bases; junction bases not matched to a gene: 8. CDR3 DNA: TGTGCCAGCTGCCTGGGGGGGTGGAATGAGCAGTTCTTC. Translated: CASCLGGWNEQFF.

This chain uses TRBV20-1 with TRBJ2-3, with D possibly TRBD2 on 5 matching bases. The CDR3 is made up of 15 amino acids. CDR1 is DFQATT, CDR2 SNEGSKA, per germline (reference sequence). The V gene lost 4 bases and the J gene lost 2 bases, with 16 bases spanning the gap. The CDR3 here is CSAIPQRPVTDTQYF. CDR3 nucleotide sequence: TGCAGTGCTATCCCCCAGCGGCCGGTCACAGATACGCAGTATTTT.

This rearrangement joins TRBV5-1 to TRBJ1-2, with TRBD1 matching over 7 bases. Germline trimming cut 4 bases from V and 7 bases from J; bases unmatched to any gene: 7. Germline V gene data show CDR1 as SGHRS and CDR2 as YFSETQ. There are 13 residues in the CDR3. The CDR3: CASSPDRESGYTF. In nucleotides, the CDR3 is TGCGCCAGCAGCCCCGACAGGGAAAGTGGCTACACCTTC. The full variable domain, completed using reference TRBV5-1 and TRBJ1-2, is KAGVTQTPRYLIKTRGQQVTLSCSPISGHRSVSWYQQTPGQGLQFLFEYFSETQRNKGNFPGRFSGRQFSNSRSEMNVSTLELGDSALYLCASSPDRESGYTFGSGTRLTVV.

The chain employs TRBV7-2 and TRBJ1-6; the match to TRBD1 covers 8 bases. The CDR3 spans 13 residues. Losses at the gene ends were 5 bases for V and 10 bases for J; bases not matched to a gene: 4. Germline V gene sequence: CDR1 SGHTA, CDR2 FQGNSA. The CDR3 loop is CASSPDRGSPLHF. CDR3 nucleotides: TGTGCCAGCAGCCCTGACAGGGGATCACCCCTCCACTTT.

This clonotype has more than one count but fewer than ten. V and J are TRBV18 and TRBJ1-6, with D possibly TRBD1 on 5 matching bases. V lost 4 bases, J lost 10 bases, and 14 bases lay in between. This CDR3 contains 14 residues. In germline, CDR1 is KGHSH, CDR2 LQKENI. The CDR3 spells CASSQEGRGSPLHF. The CDR3 region has the DNA TGTGCCAGCTCACAGGAGGGACGAGGATCACCCCTCCACTTT.

The rearrangement links TRBV6-2 or TRBV6-3 to TRBJ1-1, with 7 nucleotides matching TRBD1. Germline V gene lookup returns CDR1 MNHEY and CDR2 SVGEGT. The CDR3 loop spans 14 amino acids. J lost 11 bases, V lost 2 bases, and 11 bases had no gene match. CDR3 in amino acids: CASSYAGQVLRAFF. As DNA, the CDR3 is TGTGCCAGCAGTTACGCCGGACAGGTCCTGAGGGCTTTCTTT.

The chain uses TRBV6-1 and TRBJ1-5, with D possibly being TRBD1 (5 bases). The V end was cut by 6 bases, the J end by 1 base, with 16 bases between. The CDR3 is made up of 16 amino acids. Per germline, CDR1 MNHNS and CDR2 SASEGT. As DNA, the CDR3 is TGTGCCAGCAGCCCCTTTCGGGCAGGGAGCAATCAGCCCCAGCATTTT. Protein product: CASSPFRAGSNQPQHF.

The V call is TRBV11-2, the J call TRBJ2-7; TRBD2 might be the D (5 bases). Germline assignment: CDR1 SGHAT and CDR2 FQNNGV. V dropped 2 bases and J dropped 4 bases, with 9 bases sitting between them. The CDR3 consists of 13 residues. The CDR3 is CASSLSGKYEQYF. In nucleotides, the CDR3 is TGTGCCAGCAGCTTATCCGGGAAGTACGAGCAGTACTTC.

This clonotype has just a few counts. The J gene is TRBJ2-1, the V gene TRBV20-1, with D tentatively TRBD2 (5 bases). V lost 6 bases and J lost 2, with 14 bases in between. CDR3 length: 14 amino acids. Germline-derived CDR1 and CDR2 are DFQATT and SNEGSKA (reference sequence). The DNA for the CDR3 is TGCAGTGCCTCGGAGGACCCCACCTACAATGAGCAGTTCTTC. Its protein product is CSASEDPTYNEQFF.

The genes are TRBV7-3 and TRBJ1-6; unclear D gene. The V end lost 5 bases, the J end lost 9 bases, and 26 bases lay between the germline ends. Germline V gives CDR1 SGHTA, CDR2 FQGTGA. The CDR3 consists of 18 residues. The CDR3 nucleotides are TGTGCCAGCAGCCTCGGGCGGAACTCGGGGTTGAGAAGTTCACCCCTCCACTTT. This gives the protein CASSLGRNSGLRSSPLHF.

This rearrangement joins TRBV27 to TRBJ2-7; 10 bases line up with TRBD2. In germline, CDR1 is MNHEY, CDR2 SMNVEV (reference sequence). The CDR3 is 15 amino acids. The ends lost 6 bases at V and 2 bases at J; junction bases unmatched: 7. CDR3 nucleotide sequence: TGTGCCAGCAGCCTAGCGGGAGTTGGTACCTACGAGCAGTACTTC. It codes for CASSLAGVGTYEQYF.

The V and J genes are TRBV29-1 and TRBJ2-6, with D possibly called TRBD1 or TRBD2 (5 bases each). With 6 bases removed from V and 0 bases from J, the gap between germline ends came to 18 bases. This CDR3 is built from 17 residues. CDR1 is SQVTM, CDR2 ANQGSEA, per germline. CDR3 nucleotide sequence: TGCAGCGTCCAAATACGGGGCGACCGCTCTGGGGCCAACGTCCTGACTTTC. Translated: CSVQIRGDRSGANVLTF.

This chain uses TRBV7-9 with TRBJ2-5; 10 bases align to TRBD2. The J call is in doubt because the DNA end fits TRBJ2-7 better. The CDR3 extends over 16 amino acids. Germline V gene data show CDR1 as SEHNR and CDR2 as FQNEAQ (reference sequence). CDR3 sequence (DNA): TGTGCCAGCAGCGCCCAGGCTGGGACTAGCGTCCACGAGCAGTACTTC. This translates into CASSAQAGTSVHEQYF.

J is TRBJ1-4 and V is TRBV6-5; 9 positions match TRBD1. Looked up from germline, CDR1 is MNHEY and CDR2 is SVGAGI. The ends lost 4 bases at V and 7 bases at J; junction bases unmatched: 7. CDR3 size: 15 residues. The CDR3 sequence: CASSSPGQGGEKLFF. The CDR3, as DNA: TGTGCCAGCAGTTCACCGGGACAGGGAGGTGAAAAACTGTTTTTT.

This clonotype came up a few times. The chain employs TRBV28 and TRBJ2-1; TRBD1 aligns across 9 bases. The CDR3 is made up of 16 amino acids. Per germline, CDR1 MDHEN and CDR2 SYDVKM. Trimming at V came to 4 bases and at J to 0 bases, leaving 4 bases not matched to a gene. The CDR3: CASSSRTGASYNEQFF. As DNA, the CDR3 is TGTGCCAGCAGTTCCAGGACAGGGGCCTCCTACAATGAGCAGTTCTTC. The whole variable domain, remainder taken from reference TRBV28 and TRBJ2-1, is DVKVTQSSRYLVKRTGEKVFLECVQDMDHENMFWYRQDPGLGLRLIYFSYDVKMKEKGDIPEGYSVSREKKERFSLILESASTNQTSMYLCASSSRTGASYNEQFFGPGTRLTVL.

The J gene is TRBJ2-2, the V gene TRBV18; D remains unclear. V was shortened by 4 bases and J by 2 bases, with 11 bases between the two germline ends. This CDR3 is 15 amino acids long. CDR1 and CDR2 (germline): KGHSH, LQKENI. Here the CDR3 reads CASSRKAENTGELFF. CDR3 coding DNA: TGTGCCAGCTCACGAAAGGCGGAAAACACCGGGGAGCTGTTTTTT.

This chain joins TRBV29-1 and TRBJ1-2, with a possible D match to TRBD1 (6 bases). The CDR3 loop spans 16 amino acids. Germline lookup yields CDR1 SQVTM and CDR2 ANQGSEA. Trimming shortened V by 6 bases and J by 12 bases, and 32 bases separated the two germline ends. The CDR3 DNA reads TGCAGCGTAGCCCTACGGGGGGCTACTACTCTTTTGGGCAACACCTTC. This gives the protein CSVALRGATTLLGNTF. Based on the CDR3 plus reference TRBV29-1 and TRBJ1-2, the full variable domain is SAVISQKPSRDICQRGTSLTIQCQVDSQVTMMFWYRQQPGQSLTLIATANQGSEATYESGFVIDKFPISRPNLTFSTLTVSNMSPEDSSIYLCSVALRGATTLLGNTFGSGTRLTVV.

This rearrangement joins TRBV20-1 to TRBJ2-1; no reliable D call. Germline V gene data show CDR1 as DFQATT and CDR2 as SNEGSKA (reference sequence). Deletions cut 6 bases from V and 8 bases from J, with 11 bases between. The CDR3 runs to 11 residues. Here the CDR3 DNA reads TGCAGTGCCGCAGACTTTGATGAGCAGTTCTTC. It yields the protein CSAADFDEQFF.